The 2 T cell receptor beta chains presented below share a single source sample, sequenced in a study of T cells in Graves' hyperthyroidism and ophthalmopathy. Regions amplified from RNA transcripts were the TCR beta CDR3 regions. Primed by the HTBI set, a first-round RT-PCR was run on the TCR CDR3. TCRdb reprocessed the multiplex PCR reads with MiXCR, giving one entry per CDR3 protein. The data show about 600,000 distinct CDR3 sequences, approximately 15% seen once. Input material: blood. All receptors come from a woman aged 18 to 35 with Graves' ophthalmopathy.

This clonotype was seen many times. The genes are TRBV29-1 and TRBJ2-5; 7 bases align to TRBD1. CDR3 size: 14 residues. Germline V gene lookup returns CDR1 SQVTM and CDR2 ANQGSEA. The J segment lost 4 bases and the V segment lost 1 base, leaving 6 bases of the junction unmatched. This chain's CDR3 is CSVEGQGVGETQYF. The CDR3 nucleotides are TGCAGCGTTGAAGGTCAGGGGGTTGGAGAGACCCAGTACTTC.

The chain recombines TRBV9 with TRBJ2-1; possibly TRBD2 for D (6 bases). Germline-derived CDR1 and CDR2 are SGDLS and YYNGEE. The CDR3 extends over 16 amino acids. V lost 0 bases and J lost 2, with 12 bases in between. The CDR3 region has the DNA TGTGCCAGCAGCGTAGTTAGCGGCCAGCCCTACAATGAGCAGTTCTTC. This gives the protein CASSVVSGQPYNEQFF.